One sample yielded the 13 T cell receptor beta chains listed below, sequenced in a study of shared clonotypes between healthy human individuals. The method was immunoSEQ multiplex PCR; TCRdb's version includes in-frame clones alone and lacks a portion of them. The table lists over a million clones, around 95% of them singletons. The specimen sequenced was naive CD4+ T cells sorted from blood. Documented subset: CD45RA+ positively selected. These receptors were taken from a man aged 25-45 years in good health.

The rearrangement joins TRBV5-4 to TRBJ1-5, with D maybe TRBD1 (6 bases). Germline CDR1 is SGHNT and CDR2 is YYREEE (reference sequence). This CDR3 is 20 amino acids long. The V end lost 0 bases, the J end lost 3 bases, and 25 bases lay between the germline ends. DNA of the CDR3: TGTGCCAGCAGCTTGGCAGGGGTCCCCGAAAAGGGGCAAACCAATCAGCCCCAGCATTTT. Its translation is CASSLAGVPEKGQTNQPQHF.

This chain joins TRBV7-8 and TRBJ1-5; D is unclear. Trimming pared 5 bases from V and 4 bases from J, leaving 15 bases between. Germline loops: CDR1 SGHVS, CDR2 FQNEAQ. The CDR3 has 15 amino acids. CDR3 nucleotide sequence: TGTGCCAGCAGCAACCGCCACCAGCCTAATCAGCCCCAGCATTTT. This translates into CASSNRHQPNQPQHF.

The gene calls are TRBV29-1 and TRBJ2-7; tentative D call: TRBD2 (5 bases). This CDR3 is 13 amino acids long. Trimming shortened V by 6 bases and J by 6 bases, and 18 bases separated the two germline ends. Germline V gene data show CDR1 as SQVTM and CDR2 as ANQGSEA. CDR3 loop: CSVSQRLATEQYF. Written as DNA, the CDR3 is TGCAGCGTCTCCCAGCGGCTGGCTACCGAGCAGTACTTC.

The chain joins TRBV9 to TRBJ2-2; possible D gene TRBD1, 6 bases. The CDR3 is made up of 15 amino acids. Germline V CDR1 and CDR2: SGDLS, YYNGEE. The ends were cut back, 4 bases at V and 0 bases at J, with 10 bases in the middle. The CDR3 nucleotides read TGTGCCAGCAGCCGCCGGACAGCGAACACCGGGGAGCTGTTTTTT. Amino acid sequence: CASSRRTANTGELFF.

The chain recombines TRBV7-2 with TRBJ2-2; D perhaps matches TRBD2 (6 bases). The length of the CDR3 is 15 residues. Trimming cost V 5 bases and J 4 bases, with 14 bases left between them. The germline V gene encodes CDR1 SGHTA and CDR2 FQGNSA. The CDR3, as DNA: TGTGCCAGCAGCGTAACTAGCACGTCCACCGGGGAGCTGTTTTTT. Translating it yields CASSVTSTSTGELFF.

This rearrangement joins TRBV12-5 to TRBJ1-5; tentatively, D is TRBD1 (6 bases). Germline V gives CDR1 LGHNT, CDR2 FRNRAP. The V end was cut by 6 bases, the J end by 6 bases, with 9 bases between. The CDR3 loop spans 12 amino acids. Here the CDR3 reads CASGAGAQPQHF. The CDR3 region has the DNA TGTGCTAGTGGAGCAGGGGCTCAGCCCCAGCATTTT.

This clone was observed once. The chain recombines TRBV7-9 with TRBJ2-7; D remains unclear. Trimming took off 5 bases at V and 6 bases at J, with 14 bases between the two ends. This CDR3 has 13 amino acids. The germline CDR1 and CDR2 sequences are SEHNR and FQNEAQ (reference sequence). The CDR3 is CASSPNLGIEQYF. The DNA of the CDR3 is TGTGCCAGCAGCCCTAATCTAGGGATCGAGCAGTACTTC.

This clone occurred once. The CDR3 nucleotides are TGCGCCAGCAGCAGCGGGAGTCTAAATGAGCAGTTCTTC. As protein: CASSSGSLNEQFF. The chain is built from TRBV5-1 and TRBJ2-1, with 8 nucleotides matching TRBD2. The CDR3 is 13 residues long. The germline CDR1 and CDR2 sequences are SGHRS and YFSETQ. Trimming cost V 4 bases and J 7 bases; bases outside gene matches: 4.

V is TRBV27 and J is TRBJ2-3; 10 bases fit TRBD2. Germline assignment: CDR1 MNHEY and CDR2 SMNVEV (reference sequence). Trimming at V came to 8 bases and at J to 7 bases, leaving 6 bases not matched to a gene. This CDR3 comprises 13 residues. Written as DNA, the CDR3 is TGTGCCAGCGGCCTAGCGGGAGAGAATACGCAGTATTTT. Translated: CASGLAGENTQYF.

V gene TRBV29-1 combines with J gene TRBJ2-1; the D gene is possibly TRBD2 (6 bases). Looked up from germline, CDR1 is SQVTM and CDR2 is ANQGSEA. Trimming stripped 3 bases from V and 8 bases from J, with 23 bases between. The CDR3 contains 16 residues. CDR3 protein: CSVDFLSRDSVYEQFF. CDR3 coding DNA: TGCAGCGTTGATTTTCTTTCGCGGGATTCGGTGTATGAGCAGTTCTTC.

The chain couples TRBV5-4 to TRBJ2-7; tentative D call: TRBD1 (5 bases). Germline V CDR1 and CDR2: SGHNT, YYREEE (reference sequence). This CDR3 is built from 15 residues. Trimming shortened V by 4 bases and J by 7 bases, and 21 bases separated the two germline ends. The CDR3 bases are TGTGCCAGCAGCCTGGGTGGGCAGGGCCTGGGAGAGCAGTACTTC. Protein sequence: CASSLGGQGLGEQYF.

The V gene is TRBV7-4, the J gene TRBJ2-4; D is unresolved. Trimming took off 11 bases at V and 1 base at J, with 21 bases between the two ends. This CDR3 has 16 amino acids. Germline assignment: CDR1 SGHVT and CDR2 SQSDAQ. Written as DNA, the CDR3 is TGTGCCGATAGTTGGTACCAGGACGGGGCCAAAAACATTCAGTACTTC. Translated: CADSWYQDGAKNIQYF.

CDR3 nucleotides: TGTGCCAGCAGTGGGTTTGTGGAGGCAGATACGCAGTATTTT. Residues: CASSGFVEADTQYF. The chain is built from TRBV7-3 and TRBJ2-3; D might be TRBD2 (5 bases). The CDR3 spans 14 residues. Germline V lookup: CDR1 SGHTA, CDR2 FQGTGA. The ends were cut back, 6 bases at V and 4 bases at J, with 14 bases in the middle. Supplemented by reference TRBV7-3 and TRBJ2-3, the full variable domain reads GAGVSQTPSNKVTEKGKYVELRCDPISGHTALYWYRQSLGQGPEFLIYFQGTGAADDSGLPNDRFFAVRPEGSVSTLKIQRTERGDSAVYLCASSGFVEADTQYFGPGTRLTVL.